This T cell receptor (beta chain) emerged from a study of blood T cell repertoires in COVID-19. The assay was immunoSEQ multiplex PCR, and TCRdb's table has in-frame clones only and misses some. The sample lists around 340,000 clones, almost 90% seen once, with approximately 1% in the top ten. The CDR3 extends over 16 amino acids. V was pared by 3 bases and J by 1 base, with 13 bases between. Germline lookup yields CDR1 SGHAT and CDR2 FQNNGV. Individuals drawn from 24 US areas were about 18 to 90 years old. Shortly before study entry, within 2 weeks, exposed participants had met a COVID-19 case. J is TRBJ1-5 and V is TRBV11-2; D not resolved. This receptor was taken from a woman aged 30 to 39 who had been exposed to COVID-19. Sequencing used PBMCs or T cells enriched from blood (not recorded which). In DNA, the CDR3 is TGTGCCAGCAGCTTCTCCCTACCCTCGAGCAATCAGCCCCAGCATTTT. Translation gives CASSFSLPSSNQPQHF.